This T cell receptor beta chain was captured in a study of blood T cell repertoires in COVID-19. The overall study: The analysed material was cDNA or gDNA that came from T cells, B-cell-depleted T cells, or PBMCs.

Original data processing: The authors estimated nucleated cell counts from reference gene primer amplification. Only in-frame clones appear in the TCRdb table, and some are missing; sequencing was by immunoSEQ multiplex PCR. V, J and clone size reflect that table, while D and trimming were determined from the DNA. The repertoire holds some 200,000 clones, with around 91% as singletons. The germline gives CDR1 SGHTS, CDR2 YDEGEE. This CDR3 spans 15 amino acids. Losses at the gene ends were 4 bases for V and 1 base for J; bases not matched to a gene: 6. The V and J genes are TRBV5-8 and TRBJ2-3; 7 bases are shared with TRBD1. Sequencing input: peripheral blood. The receptor's source is a woman aged 40 to 50 with acute or convalescent COVID-19. CDR3 sequence: CASSPGTAGTDTQYF. The CDR3 nucleotides read TGTGCCAGCAGCCCCGGGACAGCAGGCACAGATACGCAGTATTTT.